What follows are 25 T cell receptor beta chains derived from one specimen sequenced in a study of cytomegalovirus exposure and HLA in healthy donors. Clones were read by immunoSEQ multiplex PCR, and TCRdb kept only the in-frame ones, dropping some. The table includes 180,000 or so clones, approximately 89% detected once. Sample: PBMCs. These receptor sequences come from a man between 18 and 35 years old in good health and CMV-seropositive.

CDR3 sequence (DNA): TGTGCTAGTGACAGGGCGGGCACTGAAGCTTTCTTT. Amino acid sequence: CASDRAGTEAFF. The V and J genes are TRBV12-5 and TRBJ1-1, with D possibly matching TRBD1 (6 bases). The V end lost 7 bases, the J end lost 4 bases, and 10 bases lay between the germline ends. The CDR3 has 12 amino acids. Germline loops: CDR1 LGHNT, CDR2 FRNRAP.

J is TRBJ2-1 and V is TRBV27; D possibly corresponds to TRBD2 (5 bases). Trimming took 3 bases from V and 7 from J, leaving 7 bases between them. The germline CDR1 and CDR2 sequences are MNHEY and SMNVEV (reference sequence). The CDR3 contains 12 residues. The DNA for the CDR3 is TGTGCCAGCAGTTTTTCGGGGAATGAGCAGTTCTTC. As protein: CASSFSGNEQFF.

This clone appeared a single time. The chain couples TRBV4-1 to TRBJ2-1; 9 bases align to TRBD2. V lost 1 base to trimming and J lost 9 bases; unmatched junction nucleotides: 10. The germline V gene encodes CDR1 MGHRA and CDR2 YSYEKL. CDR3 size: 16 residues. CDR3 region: CASSQVASGDLGEQFF. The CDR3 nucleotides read TGCGCCAGCAGCCAAGTGGCTAGCGGGGATCTAGGTGAGCAGTTCTTC.

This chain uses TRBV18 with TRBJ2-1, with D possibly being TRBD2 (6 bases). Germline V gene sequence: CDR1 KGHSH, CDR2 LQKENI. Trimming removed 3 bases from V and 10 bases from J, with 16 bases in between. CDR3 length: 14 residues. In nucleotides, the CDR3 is TGTGCCAGCTCACCTAGCGGAACACCGGAAGAGCAGTTCTTC. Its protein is CASSPSGTPEEQFF.

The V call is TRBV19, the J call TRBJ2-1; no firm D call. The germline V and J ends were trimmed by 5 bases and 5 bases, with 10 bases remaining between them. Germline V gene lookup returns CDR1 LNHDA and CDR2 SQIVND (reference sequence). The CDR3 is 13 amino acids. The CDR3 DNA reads TGTGCCAGTAGTCAATACACCGACAATGAGCAGTTCTTC. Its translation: CASSQYTDNEQFF.

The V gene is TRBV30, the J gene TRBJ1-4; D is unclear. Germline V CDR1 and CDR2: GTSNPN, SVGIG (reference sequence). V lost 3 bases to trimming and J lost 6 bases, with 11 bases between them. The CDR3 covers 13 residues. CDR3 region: CAWRSGHDEKLFF. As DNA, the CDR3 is TGTGCCTGGAGGTCTGGCCACGATGAAAAACTGTTTTTT.

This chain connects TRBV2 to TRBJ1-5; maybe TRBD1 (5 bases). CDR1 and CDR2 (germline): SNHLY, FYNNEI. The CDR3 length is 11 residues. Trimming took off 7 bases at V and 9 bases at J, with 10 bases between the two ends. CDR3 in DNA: TGTGCCAGCACGGTCGGGGGGCCCCAGCATTTT. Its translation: CASTVGGPQHF.

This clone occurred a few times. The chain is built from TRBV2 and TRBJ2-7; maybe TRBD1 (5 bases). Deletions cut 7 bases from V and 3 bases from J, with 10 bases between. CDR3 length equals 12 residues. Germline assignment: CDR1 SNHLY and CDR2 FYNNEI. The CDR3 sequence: CASKPTVYEQYF. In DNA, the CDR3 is TGTGCCAGCAAGCCGACAGTCTACGAGCAGTACTTC.

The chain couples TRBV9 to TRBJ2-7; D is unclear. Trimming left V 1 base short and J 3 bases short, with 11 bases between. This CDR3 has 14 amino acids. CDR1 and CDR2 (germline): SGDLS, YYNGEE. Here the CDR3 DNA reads TGTGCCAGCAGCGTAATTCCTTTTATCTACGAGCAGTACTTC. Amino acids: CASSVIPFIYEQYF.

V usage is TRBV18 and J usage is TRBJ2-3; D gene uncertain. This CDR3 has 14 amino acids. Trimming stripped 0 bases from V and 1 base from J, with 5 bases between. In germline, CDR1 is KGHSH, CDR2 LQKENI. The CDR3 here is CASSPPQGTDTQYF. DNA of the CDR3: TGTGCCAGCTCACCACCCCAGGGCACAGATACGCAGTATTTT.

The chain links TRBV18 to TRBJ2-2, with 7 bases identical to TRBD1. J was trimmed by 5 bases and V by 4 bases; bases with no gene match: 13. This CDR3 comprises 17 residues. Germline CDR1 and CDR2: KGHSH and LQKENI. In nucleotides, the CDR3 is TGTGCCAGCTCACGCACTTACGGGACAGTTGGAACCGGGGAGCTGTTTTTT. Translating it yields CASSRTYGTVGTGELFF.

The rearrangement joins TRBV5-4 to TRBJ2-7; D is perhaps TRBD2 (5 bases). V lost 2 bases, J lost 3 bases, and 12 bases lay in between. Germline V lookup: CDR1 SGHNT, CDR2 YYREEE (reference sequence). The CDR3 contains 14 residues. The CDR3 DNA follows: TGTGCCAGCAGCTTCCGAGGGATCGACTACGAGCAGTACTTC. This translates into CASSFRGIDYEQYF.

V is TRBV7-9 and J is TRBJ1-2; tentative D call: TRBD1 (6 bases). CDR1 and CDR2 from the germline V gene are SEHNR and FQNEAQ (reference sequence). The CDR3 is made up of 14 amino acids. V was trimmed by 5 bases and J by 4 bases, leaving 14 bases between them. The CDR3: CASSRTEGLYGYTF. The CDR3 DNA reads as TGTGCCAGCAGCCGGACAGAGGGCCTCTATGGCTACACCTTC.

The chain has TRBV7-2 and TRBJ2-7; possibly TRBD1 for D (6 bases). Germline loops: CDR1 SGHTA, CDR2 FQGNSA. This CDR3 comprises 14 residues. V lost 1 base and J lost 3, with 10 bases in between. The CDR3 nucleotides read TGTGCCAGCAGCTTAGATGACAGGCTCTACGAGCAGTACTTC. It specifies CASSLDDRLYEQYF.

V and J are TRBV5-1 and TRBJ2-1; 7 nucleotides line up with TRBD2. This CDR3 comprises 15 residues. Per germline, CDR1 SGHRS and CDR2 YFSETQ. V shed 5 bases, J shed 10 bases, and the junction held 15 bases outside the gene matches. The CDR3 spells CASSPGGWGTGEQFF. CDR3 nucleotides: TGCGCCAGCAGTCCCGGGGGGTGGGGAACGGGGGAGCAGTTCTTC.

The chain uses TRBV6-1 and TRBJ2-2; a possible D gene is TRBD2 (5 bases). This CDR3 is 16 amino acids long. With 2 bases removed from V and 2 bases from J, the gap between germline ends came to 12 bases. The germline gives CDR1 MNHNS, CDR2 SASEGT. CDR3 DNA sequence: TGTGCCAGCAGTGAATATCTGGAGGCCAACACCGGGGAGCTGTTTTTT. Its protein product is CASSEYLEANTGELFF.

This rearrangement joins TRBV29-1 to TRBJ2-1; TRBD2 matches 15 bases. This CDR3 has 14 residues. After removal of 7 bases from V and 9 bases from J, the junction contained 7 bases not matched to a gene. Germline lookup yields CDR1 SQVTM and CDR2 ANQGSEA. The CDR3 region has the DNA TGCAGCGCACGAGGACTAGCGGGAGGGTCTGAGCAGTTCTTC. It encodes CSARGLAGGSEQFF.

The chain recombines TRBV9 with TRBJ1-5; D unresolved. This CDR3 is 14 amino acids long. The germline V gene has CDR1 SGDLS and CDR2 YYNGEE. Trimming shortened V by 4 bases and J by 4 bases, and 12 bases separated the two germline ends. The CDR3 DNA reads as TGTGCCAGCAGCCCAGATCCGGGGAATCAGCCCCAGCATTTT. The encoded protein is CASSPDPGNQPQHF.

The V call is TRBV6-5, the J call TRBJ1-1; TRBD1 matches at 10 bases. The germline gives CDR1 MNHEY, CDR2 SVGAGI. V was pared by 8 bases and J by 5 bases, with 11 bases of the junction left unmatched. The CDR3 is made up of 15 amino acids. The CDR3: CASGSTTGGRTEAFF. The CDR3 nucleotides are TGTGCCAGCGGATCAACGACAGGGGGCAGGACTGAAGCTTTCTTT.

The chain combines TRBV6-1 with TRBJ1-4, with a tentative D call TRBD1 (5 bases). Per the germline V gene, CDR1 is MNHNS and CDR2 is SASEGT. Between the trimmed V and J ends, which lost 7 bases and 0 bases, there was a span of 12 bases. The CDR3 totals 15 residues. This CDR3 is CASTPLGATNEKLFF. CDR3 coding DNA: TGTGCCAGCACCCCCTTAGGGGCAACTAATGAAAAACTGTTTTTT.

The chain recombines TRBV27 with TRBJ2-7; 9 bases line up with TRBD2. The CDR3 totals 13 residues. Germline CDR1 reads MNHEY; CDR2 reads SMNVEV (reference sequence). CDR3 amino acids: CMILAGRSYEQYF. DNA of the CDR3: TGTATGATTCTAGCGGGGAGGTCCTACGAGCAGTACTTC.

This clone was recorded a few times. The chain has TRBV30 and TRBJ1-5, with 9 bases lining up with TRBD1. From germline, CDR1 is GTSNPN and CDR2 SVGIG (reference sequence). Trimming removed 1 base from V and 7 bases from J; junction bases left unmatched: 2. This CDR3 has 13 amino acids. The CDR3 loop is CAWSGTGEQPQHF. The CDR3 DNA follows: TGTGCCTGGAGTGGGACAGGGGAACAGCCCCAGCATTTT.

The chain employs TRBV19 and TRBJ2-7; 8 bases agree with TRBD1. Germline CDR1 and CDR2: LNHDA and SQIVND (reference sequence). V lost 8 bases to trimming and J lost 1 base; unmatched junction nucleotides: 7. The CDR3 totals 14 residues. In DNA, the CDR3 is TGTGCCAGTCGACTGACAGGGGCATCCTACGAGCAGTACTTC. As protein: CASRLTGASYEQYF. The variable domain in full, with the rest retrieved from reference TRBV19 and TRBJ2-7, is DGGITQSPKYLFRKEGQNVTLSCEQNLNHDAMYWYRQDPGQGLRLIYYSQIVNDFQKGDIAEGYSVSREKKESFPLTVTSAQKNPTAFYLCASRLTGASYEQYFGPGTRLTVT.

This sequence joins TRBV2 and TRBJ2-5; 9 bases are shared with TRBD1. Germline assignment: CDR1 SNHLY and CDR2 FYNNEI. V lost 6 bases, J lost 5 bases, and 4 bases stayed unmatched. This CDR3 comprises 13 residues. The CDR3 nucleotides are TGTGCCAGCAGCGGGACAGGGAGGGAGACCCAGTACTTC. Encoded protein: CASSGTGRETQYF.

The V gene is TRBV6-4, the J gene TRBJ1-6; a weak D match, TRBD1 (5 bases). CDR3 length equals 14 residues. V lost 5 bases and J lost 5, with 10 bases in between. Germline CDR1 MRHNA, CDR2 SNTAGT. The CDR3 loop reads CASSPGGDNSPLHF. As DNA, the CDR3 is TGTGCCAGCAGTCCCGGGGGAGATAATTCACCCCTCCACTTT.